This T cell receptor beta chain was captured by sequencing in a study of regulatory T cells in long-lasting Graves disease. The wider study: Graves' patients (newly diagnosed) had been on antithyroid drugs under 3 months. Notes on the study in general: TCR diversity was lower in persistent Graves' patients than in newly diagnosed ones.

CDR3-region Arm-PCR and iRepertoire HTBI primers produced the TCR beta libraries. MiXCR was run by TCRdb on the multiplex PCR reads, yielding one entry per CDR3 protein. The data show a few hundred thousand distinct CDR3 sequences, with about 12% seen just once and approximately 20% held by the top ten. As for this clonotype: As yet, its antigen is unknown.

Regarding time point: newly diagnosed GD, antithyroid drugs for less than 3 months. PBMC RNA was the source of the TCR library. Trimming pared 1 base from V and 10 bases from J, leaving 15 bases between. Germline loops: CDR1 SGDLS, CDR2 YYNGEE. The CDR3 has 15 amino acids. These records were also assigned to another study, of T cells in Graves' hyperthyroidism and ophthalmopathy. That paper adds: TCR CDR3 regions were first amplified by RT-PCR with HTBI primers.

The chain uses TRBV9 and TRBJ1-6, with a tentative D call TRBD1 (5 bases). The source material was peripheral blood mononuclear cells (PBMCs), sampled at new diagnosis, from a patient treated with antithyroid drugs. This receptor was identified in a young woman with Graves disease. This chain's CDR3 is CASSVSLQGASPLHF. The CDR3 bases are TGTGCCAGCAGCGTAAGTCTCCAGGGAGCATCACCCCTCCACTTT.